The 19 T cell receptor beta chains below all came from one sample that was sequenced in a study of shared clonotypes between healthy human individuals. Assay used: immunoSEQ multiplex PCR; TCRdb lists only in-frame clones, some missing. The sample contains approximately 2.5 million clones, around 94% of which appear only once. The material sequenced was naive CD4+ T cells sorted from blood. Subset: CD45RA+ positively selected. These receptors were obtained from a man in his late teens or twenties in good health.

This clone was seen a handful of times. The chain is built from TRBV5-6 and TRBJ1-5; 8 bases map to TRBD1. V trimming: 0 bases; J trimming: 4 bases; junction bases outside the gene matches: 0. The germline gives CDR1 SGHDT, CDR2 YYEEEE. The CDR3 loop spans 14 amino acids. The CDR3 loop is CASSLGDRNQPQHF. The CDR3 nucleotides are TGTGCCAGCAGCTTGGGGGACAGGAATCAGCCCCAGCATTTT. The whole variable domain, remainder taken from reference TRBV5-6 and TRBJ1-5, is DAGVTQSPTHLIKTRGQQVTLRCSPKSGHDTVSWYQQALGQGPQFIFQYYEEEERQRGNFPDRFSGHQFPNYSSELNVNALLLGDSALYLCASSLGDRNQPQHFGDGTRLSIL.

This clone was counted a few times. The gene calls are TRBV2 and TRBJ1-1; 9 bases are a match to TRBD1. Unmatched junction bases numbered 3, after V lost 4 bases and J lost 0 bases. Germline V gene lookup returns CDR1 SNHLY and CDR2 FYNNEI. The CDR3 is made up of 15 amino acids. CDR3 loop: CASSVDRGMNTEAFF. The CDR3 DNA sequence: TGTGCCAGCAGTGTGGACAGGGGAATGAACACTGAAGCTTTCTTT.

This chain links TRBV7-2 with TRBJ2-2; 7 positions match TRBD2. Trimming took 8 bases from V and 0 from J; bases not matched to a gene: 6. CDR1 and CDR2 from the germline V gene are SGHTA and FQGNSA. This CDR3 region has 15 residues. The CDR3 here is CASGRGGPNTGELFF. CDR3 sequence (DNA): TGTGCCAGCGGTCGCGGGGGACCGAACACCGGGGAGCTGTTTTTT.

The V and J genes are TRBV7-9 and TRBJ2-2; D is unresolved. This CDR3 comprises 11 residues. V lost 3 bases, J lost 7 bases, and 3 bases lay in between. Germline CDR1 and CDR2: SEHNR and FQNEAQ (reference sequence). The CDR3 is CASSFVGELFF. The DNA of the CDR3 is TGTGCCAGCAGCTTTGTCGGGGAGCTGTTTTTT.

V gene TRBV10-3 combines with J gene TRBJ1-1; perhaps TRBD1 as D (6 bases). This CDR3 is built from 14 residues. From germline, CDR1 is ENHRY and CDR2 SYGVKD. V was cut by 6 bases and J by 0 bases, with 11 bases left in between. The CDR3 here is CAISGQFMNTEAFF. Written as DNA, the CDR3 is TGTGCCATCAGCGGACAGTTCATGAACACTGAAGCTTTCTTT.

The chain uses TRBV30 and TRBJ1-2, with 7 bases aligning to TRBD1. Losses at the gene ends were 5 bases for V and 6 bases for J; bases not matched to a gene: 0. The CDR3 length is 10 residues. CDR1 is GTSNPN, CDR2 SVGIG, per germline (reference sequence). As DNA, the CDR3 is TGTGCCTGGGACAGGGATGGCTACACCTTC. Its translation is CAWDRDGYTF.

The rearrangement joins TRBV5-1 to TRBJ1-1, with 7 bases fitting TRBD1. Germline CDR1 is SGHRS and CDR2 is YFSETQ. This CDR3 has 16 amino acids. The junction had 7 bases not matched to a gene; V was cut back by 2 bases and J by 0 bases. The CDR3 coding sequence is TGCGCCAGCAGCTTAGGGGGCGCGAACCTGAACACTGAAGCTTTCTTT. It translates to CASSLGGANLNTEAFF.

The J gene is TRBJ2-3, the V gene TRBV29-1; D possibly uses TRBD1 or TRBD2 (6 bases each). CDR1 is SQVTM, CDR2 ANQGSEA, per germline. This CDR3 has 13 residues. Trimming removed 4 bases at V and 14 bases at J, with 22 bases between. CDR3 DNA: TGCAGCGTTGGGTACTTAGGGGGGCCAGCCGCGTATTTT. Amino acid sequence: CSVGYLGGPAAYF.

This chain uses TRBV5-1 with TRBJ1-4; 11 bases agree with TRBD1. Germline V gene data show CDR1 as SGHRS and CDR2 as YFSETQ. J was trimmed by 7 bases and V by 3 bases; bases with no gene match: 5. The CDR3 has 15 amino acids. This CDR3 is CASSSSGTGGEKLFF. The CDR3 DNA follows: TGCGCCAGCAGCTCGTCCGGGACAGGGGGTGAAAAACTGTTTTTT.

This clone was recorded a few times. J is TRBJ1-1 and V is TRBV11-2, with 9 bases that match TRBD1. Germline V gene lookup returns CDR1 SGHAT and CDR2 FQNNGV. This CDR3 is built from 15 residues. The junction had 12 bases not matched to a gene; V was cut back by 3 bases and J by 10 bases. The CDR3 nucleotides read TGTGCCAGCAGCTTGAACCGGGACAGGGAGAGGAGAGCTTTCTTT. As protein: CASSLNRDRERRAFF.

The V and J genes are TRBV7-2 and TRBJ1-1; a weak D match, TRBD1 (5 bases). The CDR3 consists of 13 residues. CDR1 is SGHTA and CDR2 is FQGNSA in the germline V gene. V was pared by 3 bases and J by 9 bases, with 14 bases between. CDR3: CASSFGGEGKAFF. CDR3 DNA: TGTGCCAGCAGCTTTGGAGGGGAGGGGAAAGCTTTCTTT.

The chain couples TRBV4-3 to TRBJ2-5, with 9 bases that match TRBD2. CDR1 and CDR2 (germline): LGHNA, YSLEER. The ends lost 2 bases at V and 5 bases at J; junction bases unmatched: 9. This CDR3 spans 16 amino acids. The CDR3 protein is CASSQKRGSGGETQYF. CDR3 in DNA: TGCGCCAGCAGCCAAAAGCGCGGGAGCGGGGGGGAGACCCAGTACTTC.

J is TRBJ1-6 and V is TRBV7-9, with TRBD1 as a possible D gene (6 bases). This CDR3 spans 17 amino acids. Trimming shortened V by 4 bases and J by 13 bases, and 26 bases separated the two germline ends. Germline values: CDR1 SEHNR, CDR2 FQNEAQ (reference sequence). The CDR3 is CASSSPLMGRQVSPLHF. The CDR3 DNA is TGTGCCAGCAGCTCCCCCCTGATGGGAAGACAGGTTTCTCCCCTCCACTTT.

The rearrangement uses TRBV4-2 and TRBJ2-5; the match to TRBD2 covers 13 bases. J lost 4 bases, V lost 2 bases, and 7 bases had no gene match. Germline V gene data show CDR1 as LGHNA and CDR2 as YNFKEQ. The CDR3 contains 17 residues. The CDR3 reads CASSQTSGGAVVETQYF. CDR3 in DNA: TGTGCCAGCAGCCAAACTAGCGGGGGGGCCGTCGTAGAGACCCAGTACTTC.

V gene TRBV4-2 combines with J gene TRBJ2-5, with TRBD2 as a possible D gene (6 bases). From germline, CDR1 is LGHNA and CDR2 YNFKEQ. This CDR3 has 16 residues. V lost 0 bases to trimming and J lost 1 base, with 12 bases between them. CDR3: CASSQDSGGTQETQYF. In nucleotides, the CDR3 is TGTGCCAGCAGCCAAGATTCTGGGGGGACCCAAGAGACCCAGTACTTC.

The J gene is TRBJ1-3, the V gene TRBV5-6, with D unresolved. V was shortened by 4 bases and J by 2 bases, with 16 bases between the two germline ends. The germline CDR1 and CDR2 sequences are SGHDT and YYEEEE. The CDR3 covers 16 residues. In DNA, the CDR3 is TGTGCCAGCAGCCCCCCCGACAAGCGGGCTGGAAACACCATATATTTT. As protein: CASSPPDKRAGNTIYF.

This sequence joins TRBV6-1 and TRBJ1-4; a weak D match, TRBD1 (5 bases). Looked up from germline, CDR1 is MNHNS and CDR2 is SASEGT. The CDR3 has 14 amino acids. The V end lost 6 bases, the J end lost 4 bases, and 12 bases lay between the germline ends. The CDR3, as DNA: TGTGCCAGCAGGCCTTGGGGGAGTAATGAAAAACTGTTTTTT. Encoded protein: CASRPWGSNEKLFF.

The V and J genes are TRBV10-3 and TRBJ2-7; 8 bases are shared with TRBD1. Trimming took 10 bases from V and 0 from J; bases not matched to a gene: 5. This CDR3 comprises 13 residues. Germline assignment: CDR1 ENHRY and CDR2 SYGVKD. This CDR3 is CATTGGNSYEQYF. The CDR3 bases are TGTGCCACTACAGGGGGGAACTCCTACGAGCAGTACTTC.

The chain has TRBV6-5 and TRBJ2-7, with D perhaps TRBD2 (5 bases). The CDR3 is made up of 13 amino acids. Germline V gene data show CDR1 as MNHEY and CDR2 as SVGAGI. V was shortened by 6 bases and J by 2 bases, with 11 bases between the two germline ends. CDR3 in amino acids: CASRRGQPYEQYF. CDR3 DNA: TGTGCCAGCAGGAGAGGGCAGCCCTACGAGCAGTACTTC.